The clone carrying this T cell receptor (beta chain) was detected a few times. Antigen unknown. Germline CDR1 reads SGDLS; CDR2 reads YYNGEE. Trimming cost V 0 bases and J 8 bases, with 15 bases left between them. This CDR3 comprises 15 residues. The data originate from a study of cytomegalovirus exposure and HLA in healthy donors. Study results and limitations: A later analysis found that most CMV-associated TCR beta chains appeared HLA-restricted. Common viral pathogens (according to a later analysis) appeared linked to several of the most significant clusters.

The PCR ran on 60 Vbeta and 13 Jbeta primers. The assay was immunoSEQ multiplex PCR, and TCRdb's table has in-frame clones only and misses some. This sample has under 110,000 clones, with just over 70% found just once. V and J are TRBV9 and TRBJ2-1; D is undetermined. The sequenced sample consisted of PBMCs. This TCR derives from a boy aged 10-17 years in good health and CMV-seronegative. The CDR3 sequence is CASSVELSRGDEQFF. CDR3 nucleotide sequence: TGTGCCAGCAGCGTAGAACTATCAAGAGGCGATGAGCAGTTCTTC.